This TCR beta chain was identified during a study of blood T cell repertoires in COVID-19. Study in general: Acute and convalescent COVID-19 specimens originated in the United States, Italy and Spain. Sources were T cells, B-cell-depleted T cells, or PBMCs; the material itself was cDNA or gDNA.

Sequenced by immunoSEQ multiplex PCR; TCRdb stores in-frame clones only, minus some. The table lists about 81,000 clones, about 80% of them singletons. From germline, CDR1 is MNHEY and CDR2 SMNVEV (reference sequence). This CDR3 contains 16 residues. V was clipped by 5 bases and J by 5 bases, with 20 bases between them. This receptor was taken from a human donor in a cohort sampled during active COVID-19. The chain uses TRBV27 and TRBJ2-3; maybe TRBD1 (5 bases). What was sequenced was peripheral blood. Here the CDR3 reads CASSMTVEGSQDTQYF. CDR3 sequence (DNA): TGTGCCAGCAGTATGACAGTCGAAGGGTCACAAGATACGCAGTATTTT.